This entry lists 10 T cell receptor beta chains sequenced from one sample in a study of post-analysis software for immune sequencing data. Points from the study as a whole: The five TRBV segments detected at higher frequency in patients than in controls included TRBV5-6, TRBV5-1 and TRBV20-1.

Their antigen targets remain unknown. Unique molecular identifiers were built into the TCR beta cDNA libraries. Each CDR3 protein is one row after TCRdb ran MiXCR on the PCR reads. The data contain 350,000 to 450,000 distinct CDR3 sequences, approximately 37% of them singletons. The sample taken for sequencing was blood. The source is a girl aged 2-9 years with multiple sclerosis.

This clonotype was recorded a few times. V and J are TRBV4-1 and TRBJ2-7, with no clear D. Germline V gives CDR1 MGHRA, CDR2 YSYEKL. V was trimmed by 0 bases and J by 5 bases, leaving 8 bases between them. The CDR3 has 13 amino acids. This chain's CDR3 is CASSQDRWDEQYF. In DNA form, the CDR3 reads TGCGCCAGCAGCCAAGACAGGTGGGACGAGCAGTACTTC.

V gene TRBV9 combines with J gene TRBJ2-1, with 11 nucleotides matching TRBD2. Trimming removed 6 bases from V and 4 bases from J; junction bases left unmatched: 6. The germline gives CDR1 SGDLS, CDR2 YYNGEE. There are 15 residues in the CDR3. In nucleotides, the CDR3 is TGTGCCAGCACCCCTAGCGGGGGGATATACAATGAGCAGTTCTTC. Protein: CASTPSGGIYNEQFF.

This clonotype was counted a few times. The chain has TRBV14 and TRBJ2-3, with a weak D call TRBD1 (5 bases). Germline V CDR1 and CDR2: SGHDN, FVKESK. The V end was cut by 1 base, the J end by 4 bases, with 15 bases between. The CDR3 sequence is 16 residues long. The CDR3, as DNA: TGTGCCAGCAGCCAAGTGACAGTGAGATATGCAGATACGCAGTATTTT. Translation gives CASSQVTVRYADTQYF.

The genes are TRBV28 and TRBJ1-2; D ambiguous. The germline CDR1 and CDR2 sequences are MDHEN and SYDVKM. Trimming shortened V by 6 bases and J by 4 bases, and 12 bases separated the two germline ends. The CDR3 is 13 residues long. The CDR3 spells CASRSSFSYGYTF. The CDR3 nucleotides are TGTGCCAGCAGATCCTCGTTTTCCTATGGCTACACCTTC.

This clonotype has only a few counts. The chain links TRBV6-5 to TRBJ2-7; perhaps TRBD2 as D (5 bases). Germline V lookup: CDR1 MNHEY, CDR2 SVGAGI. V lost 7 bases, J lost 2 bases, and 21 bases lay in between. The CDR3 sequence is 16 residues long. CDR3 sequence (DNA): TGTGCCAGCACTACCCGCTATGGAGCGGAAACCTACGAGCAGTACTTC. It codes for CASTTRYGAETYEQYF.

The V call is TRBV29-1, the J call TRBJ2-7; TRBD1 might be the D (5 bases). This CDR3 has 13 residues. V lost 4 bases, J lost 0 bases, and 10 bases lay in between. CDR1 is SQVTM and CDR2 is ANQGSEA in the germline V gene. This CDR3 is CSVGTRSSYEQYF. The CDR3 DNA sequence: TGCAGCGTTGGGACAAGGAGCTCCTACGAGCAGTACTTC.

The chain combines TRBV9 with TRBJ2-1; unclear D gene. V was pared by 0 bases and J by 0 bases, with 13 bases between. The CDR3 is made up of 17 amino acids. Per the germline V gene, CDR1 is SGDLS and CDR2 is YYNGEE. CDR3 in DNA: TGTGCCAGCAGCGTAGTTTCCAAGAGCAGCTCCTACAATGAGCAGTTCTTC. Protein sequence: CASSVVSKSSSYNEQFF.

The CDR3 DNA follows: TGTGCCAGCAGCGAGAACAGACCTAACACAGATACGCAGTATTTT. Its translation is CASSENRPNTDTQYF. This chain uses TRBV5-6 with TRBJ2-3, with D hard to call. V shed 4 bases and J shed 2 bases, with 14 bases lying between them. This CDR3 region has 15 residues. The germline V gene has CDR1 SGHDT and CDR2 YYEEEE.

The genes are TRBV6-5 and TRBJ2-7, with D tentatively TRBD1 (5 bases). CDR3 size: 14 residues. V lost 2 bases and J lost 5, with 13 bases in between. CDR1 is MNHEY and CDR2 is SVGAGI in the germline V gene. CDR3 in amino acids: CASSYGRAVNEQYF. CDR3 sequence (DNA): TGTGCCAGCAGTTACGGCAGGGCAGTAAACGAGCAGTACTTC.

The chain uses TRBV12-3 or TRBV12-4 and TRBJ2-3; a weak D match, TRBD2 (7 bases). This CDR3 comprises 16 residues. V was cut by 3 bases and J by 2 bases, with 15 bases left in between. The DNA for the CDR3 is TGTGCCAGCAGTTTTCAGTACGGGGGGCCCACAGATACGCAGTATTTT. Its translation is CASSFQYGGPTDTQYF.